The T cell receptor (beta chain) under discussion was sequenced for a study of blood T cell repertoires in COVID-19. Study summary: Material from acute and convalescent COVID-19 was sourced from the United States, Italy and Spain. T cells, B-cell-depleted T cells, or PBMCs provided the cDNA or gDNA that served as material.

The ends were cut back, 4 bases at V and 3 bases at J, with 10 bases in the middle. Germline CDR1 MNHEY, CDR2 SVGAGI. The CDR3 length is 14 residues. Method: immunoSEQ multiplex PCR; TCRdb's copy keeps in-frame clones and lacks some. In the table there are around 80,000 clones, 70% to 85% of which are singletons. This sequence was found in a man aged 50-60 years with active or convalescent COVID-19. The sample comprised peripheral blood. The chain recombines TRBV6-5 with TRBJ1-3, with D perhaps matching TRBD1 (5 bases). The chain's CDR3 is CASSSPGLGNTIYF. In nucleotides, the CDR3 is TGTGCCAGCAGTTCGCCGGGACTTGGAAACACCATATATTTT.